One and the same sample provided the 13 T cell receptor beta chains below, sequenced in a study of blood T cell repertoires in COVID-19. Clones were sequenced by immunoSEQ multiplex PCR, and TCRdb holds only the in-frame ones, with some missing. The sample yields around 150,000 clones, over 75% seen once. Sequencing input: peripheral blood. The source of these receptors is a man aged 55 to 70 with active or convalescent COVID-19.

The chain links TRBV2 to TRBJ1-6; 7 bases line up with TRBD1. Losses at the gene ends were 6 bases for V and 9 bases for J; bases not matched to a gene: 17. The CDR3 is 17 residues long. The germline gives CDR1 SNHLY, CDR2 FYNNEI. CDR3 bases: TGTGCCAGCAGACCTCGAAGGGGGACTCCAGGGGGTTCACCCCTCCACTTT. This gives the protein CASRPRRGTPGGSPLHF.

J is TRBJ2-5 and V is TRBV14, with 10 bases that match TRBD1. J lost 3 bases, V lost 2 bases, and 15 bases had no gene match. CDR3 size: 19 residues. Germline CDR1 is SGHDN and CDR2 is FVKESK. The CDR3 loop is CASSQRSRQGAMYEETQYF. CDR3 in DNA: TGTGCCAGCAGCCAACGATCCCGACAGGGGGCGATGTATGAAGAGACCCAGTACTTC.

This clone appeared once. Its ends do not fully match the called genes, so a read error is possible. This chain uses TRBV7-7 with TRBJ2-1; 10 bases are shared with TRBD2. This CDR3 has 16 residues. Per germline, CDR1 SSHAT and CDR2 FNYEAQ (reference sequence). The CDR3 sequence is CASSLGGLAGVGEQFF. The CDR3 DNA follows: TGTGCTAGCAGCTTAGGTGGGCTAGCGGGAGTGGGTGAGCAGTTCTTC.

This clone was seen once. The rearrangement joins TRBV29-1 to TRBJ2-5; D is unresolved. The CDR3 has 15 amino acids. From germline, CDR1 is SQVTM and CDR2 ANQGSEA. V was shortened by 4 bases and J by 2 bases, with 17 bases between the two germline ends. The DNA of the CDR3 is TGCAGCGTTGGACTCCAAGTGAGATGGCAAGAGACCCAGTACTTC. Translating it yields CSVGLQVRWQETQYF.

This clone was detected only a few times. CDR3 amino acids: CASSSTGPGEKLFF. The CDR3 DNA reads TGTGCCAGCAGTTCCACAGGGCCGGGTGAAAAACTGTTTTTT. The rearrangement uses TRBV6-2 or TRBV6-3 and TRBJ1-4; perhaps TRBD1 as D (6 bases). Germline V CDR1 and CDR2: MNHEY, SVGEGT. The CDR3 runs 14 residues. V dropped 4 bases and J dropped 7 bases, with 13 bases sitting between them.

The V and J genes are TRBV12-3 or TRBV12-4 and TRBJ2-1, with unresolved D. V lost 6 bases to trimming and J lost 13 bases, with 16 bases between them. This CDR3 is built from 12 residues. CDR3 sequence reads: CASRASTLVQFF. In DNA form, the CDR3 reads TGTGCCAGCAGAGCCTCTACCCTCGTTCAGTTCTTC.

CDR3 in DNA: TGTGCCAGCAGCTTTATTCTCGGGGGTTCTACAGATACGCAGTATTTT. It encodes CASSFILGGSTDTQYF. V gene TRBV5-4 combines with J gene TRBJ2-3; tentatively, D is TRBD2 (6 bases). Germline V gives CDR1 SGHNT, CDR2 YYREEE (reference sequence). V lost 2 bases and J lost 3, with 16 bases in between. This CDR3 comprises 16 residues.

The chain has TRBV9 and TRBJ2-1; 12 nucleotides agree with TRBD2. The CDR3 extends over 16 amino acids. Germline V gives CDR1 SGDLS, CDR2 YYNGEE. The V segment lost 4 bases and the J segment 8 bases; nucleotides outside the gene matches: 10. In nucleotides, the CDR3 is TGTGCCAGCAGCCCAACAACTAGCGGGAGGACCGATGAGCAGTTCTTC. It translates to CASSPTTSGRTDEQFF.

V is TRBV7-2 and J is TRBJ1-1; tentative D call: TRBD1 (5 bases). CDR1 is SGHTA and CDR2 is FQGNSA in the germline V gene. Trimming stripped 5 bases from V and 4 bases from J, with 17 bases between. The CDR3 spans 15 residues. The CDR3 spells CASSPPGGVGTEAFF. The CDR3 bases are TGTGCCAGCAGCCCCCCCGGGGGGGTAGGCACTGAAGCTTTCTTT.

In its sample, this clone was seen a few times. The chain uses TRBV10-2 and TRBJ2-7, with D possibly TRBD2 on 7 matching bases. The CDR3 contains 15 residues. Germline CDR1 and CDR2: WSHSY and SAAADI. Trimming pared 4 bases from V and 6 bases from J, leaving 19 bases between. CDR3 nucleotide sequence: TGCGCCAGCAGTGGTTCGGGGGGCGGGAGAACCGAGCAGTACTTC. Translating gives CASSGSGGGRTEQYF.

CDR3 nucleotide sequence: TGTGCCAGCTCAGCAGGACAGGGAATCAACTATGGCTACACCTTC. This sequence encodes CASSAGQGINYGYTF. The chain uses TRBV18 and TRBJ1-2; the match to TRBD1 covers 8 bases. Unmatched junction bases numbered 7, after V lost 5 bases and J lost 2 bases. CDR3 length: 15 amino acids. Germline CDR1 reads KGHSH; CDR2 reads LQKENI.

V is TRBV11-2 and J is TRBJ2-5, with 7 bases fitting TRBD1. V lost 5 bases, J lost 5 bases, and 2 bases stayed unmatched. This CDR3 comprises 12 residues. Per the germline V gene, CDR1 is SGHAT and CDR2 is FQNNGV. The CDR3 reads CASSIQGETQYF. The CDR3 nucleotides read TGTGCCAGCAGCATACAGGGGGAGACCCAGTACTTC.

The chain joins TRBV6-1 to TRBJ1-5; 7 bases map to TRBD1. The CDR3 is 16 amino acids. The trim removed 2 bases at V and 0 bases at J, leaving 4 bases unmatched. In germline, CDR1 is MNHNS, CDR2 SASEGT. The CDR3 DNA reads TGTGCCAGCAGTGAAAGGGGGCAGGGTAGCAATCAGCCCCAGCATTTT. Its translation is CASSERGQGSNQPQHF.